These 26 T cell receptor beta chains originate from one sample sequenced in a study of blood T cell repertoires in COVID-19. Data came from immunoSEQ multiplex PCR; TCRdb stores just in-frame clones and leaves some out. This table has around 190,000 clones, nearly 90% appearing once. Material for sequencing was peripheral blood. These TCRs come from a man in his fifties or sixties with COVID-19, enrolled during active disease.

This chain connects TRBV7-3 to TRBJ2-1, with a possible D match to TRBD1 (6 bases). The CDR3 totals 15 residues. Germline V CDR1 and CDR2: SGHTA, FQGTGA. Trimming took 4 bases from V and 5 from J, leaving 15 bases between them. CDR3 sequence (DNA): TGTGCCAGCAGCTCCCAGGGGAGCACGAACAATGAGCAGTTCTTC. It yields the protein CASSSQGSTNNEQFF.

The V call is TRBV7-2, the J call TRBJ2-1, with 8 positions matching TRBD1. Germline V gives CDR1 SGHTA, CDR2 FQGNSA. Trimming removed 6 bases from V and 3 bases from J; junction bases left unmatched: 7. This CDR3 comprises 15 residues. The CDR3 DNA sequence: TGTGCCAGCAGACCAACAGGGGGAAACTACAATGAGCAGTTCTTC. It codes for CASRPTGGNYNEQFF.

This chain joins TRBV5-4 and TRBJ1-1; 8 nucleotides agree with TRBD1. In germline, CDR1 is SGHNT, CDR2 YYREEE (reference sequence). The CDR3 length is 15 residues. Trimming removed 4 bases from V and 2 bases from J; junction bases left unmatched: 7. DNA for the CDR3: TGTGCCAGCAGCGGATCCGGGACAGGAAACACTGAAGCTTTCTTT. Translating gives CASSGSGTGNTEAFF.

This chain links TRBV7-3 with TRBJ2-7, with 8 nucleotides matching TRBD1. Germline CDR1 SGHTA, CDR2 FQGTGA. Trimming took 4 bases from V and 0 from J; bases not matched to a gene: 5. The length of the CDR3 is 15 residues. CDR3 DNA: TGTGCCAGCAGCTCCGGACAGGGTAACTCCTACGAGCAGTACTTC. Residues: CASSSGQGNSYEQYF. The full variable domain, with the rest looked up from reference TRBV7-3 and TRBJ2-7, is GAGVSQTPSNKVTEKGKYVELRCDPISGHTALYWYRQSLGQGPEFLIYFQGTGAADDSGLPNDRFFAVRPEGSVSTLKIQRTERGDSAVYLCASSSGQGNSYEQYFGPGTRLTVT.

The gene calls are TRBV12-3 or TRBV12-4 and TRBJ2-5, with a possible D match to TRBD1 (5 bases). The CDR3 extends over 13 amino acids. V lost 10 bases and J 5 bases, leaving 17 bases between the germline ends. CDR3 in DNA: TGTGCCACGAGTAAGGGGCGGTGGGAGACCCAGTACTTC. Its protein is CATSKGRWETQYF.

V usage is TRBV14 and J usage is TRBJ2-7; D unresolved. Between the trimmed V and J ends, which lost 0 bases and 8 bases, there was a span of 11 bases. CDR1 and CDR2 (germline): SGHDN, FVKESK. The CDR3 sequence is 13 residues long. CDR3 sequence reads: CASSQEEISKQYF. CDR3 nucleotide sequence: TGTGCCAGCAGCCAAGAAGAGATTTCTAAGCAGTACTTC.

The chain links TRBV11-3 to TRBJ2-7; possible D gene TRBD1, 6 bases. The CDR3 sequence is 15 residues long. V was trimmed by 5 bases and J by 3 bases, leaving 17 bases between them. Germline V lookup: CDR1 SGHNT, CDR2 YENEEA. The CDR3, as DNA: TGTGCCAGCAGCCCCGGTCCAGGACAGAACTACGAGCAGTACTTC. Its protein is CASSPGPGQNYEQYF.

This chain connects TRBV15 to TRBJ2-2; 9 bases are shared with TRBD2. The CDR3 loop spans 16 amino acids. Germline loops: CDR1 LNHNV, CDR2 YYDKDF (reference sequence). Unmatched junction bases numbered 10, after V lost 3 bases and J lost 8 bases. DNA for the CDR3: TGTGCCACCAGCAGCCAAGCGGGGGGCCCAAAAGGGGAGCTGTTTTTT. Amino acid sequence: CATSSQAGGPKGELFF.

The V and J genes are TRBV5-5 and TRBJ2-7; 9 nucleotides match TRBD1. V lost 2 bases to trimming and J lost 2 bases; unmatched junction nucleotides: 2. The CDR3 covers 14 residues. Germline CDR1 is SGHKS and CDR2 is YYEKEE (reference sequence). CDR3 sequence reads: CASSLGQGPYEQYF. CDR3 nucleotides: TGTGCCAGCAGCTTAGGACAGGGGCCCTACGAGCAGTACTTC. Complete variable domain (other parts from reference TRBV5-5 and TRBJ2-7): DAGVTQSPTHLIKTRGQQVTLRCSPISGHKSVSWYQQVLGQGPQFIFQYYEKEERGRGNFPDRFSARQFPNYSSELNVNALLLGDSALYLCASSLGQGPYEQYFGPGTRLTVT.

The chain has TRBV3-1 (or the pseudogene TRBV3-2) and TRBJ2-1; D gene ambiguous. Trimming removed 1 base from V and 6 bases from J, with 7 bases in between. Per the germline V gene, CDR1 is LGHDT and CDR2 is YNNKEL (reference sequence). CDR3 length equals 13 residues. CDR3 nucleotide sequence: TGTGCCAGCAGCCAAGGGGCGAGCAATGAGCAGTTCTTC. This codes for CASSQGASNEQFF.

V usage is TRBV6-5 and J usage is TRBJ2-7; TRBD1 matches 10 bases. Germline values: CDR1 MNHEY, CDR2 SVGAGI. The CDR3 spans 15 residues. The trim removed 5 bases at V and 4 bases at J, leaving 8 bases unmatched. The CDR3 loop reads CASSPDRGSTYEQYF. For the CDR3, the DNA is TGTGCCAGCAGTCCGGACAGGGGGAGTACGTACGAGCAGTACTTC.

This chain uses TRBV19 with TRBJ2-1; no clear D gene. V gave up 7 bases and J gave up 1 base, with 14 bases separating them. Germline V CDR1 and CDR2: LNHDA, SQIVND (reference sequence). The CDR3 runs 15 residues. The CDR3: CASTLSGRSYNEQFF. The DNA for the CDR3 is TGTGCCAGTACGCTCTCGGGTAGGTCCTACAATGAGCAGTTCTTC.

The V gene is TRBV5-4, the J gene TRBJ1-6; the D is unclear. The CDR3 loop spans 14 amino acids. The germline gives CDR1 SGHNT, CDR2 YYREEE (reference sequence). Trimming removed 4 bases at V and 8 bases at J, with 13 bases between. CDR3 nucleotides: TGTGCCAGCAGCCAGGATGGCAGATATTCACCCCTCCACTTT. As protein: CASSQDGRYSPLHF. Based on the CDR3 plus reference TRBV5-4 and TRBJ1-6, the full variable domain is ETGVTQSPTHLIKTRGQQVTLRCSSQSGHNTVSWYQQALGQGPQFIFQYYREEENGRGNFPPRFSGLQFPNYSSELNVNALELDDSALYLCASSQDGRYSPLHFGNGTRLTVT.

The chain recombines TRBV9 with TRBJ1-1; no reliable D call. V was shortened by 0 bases and J by 2 bases, with 11 bases between the two germline ends. The CDR3 spans 15 residues. Germline lookup yields CDR1 SGDLS and CDR2 YYNGEE. The CDR3: CASSVEWTGNTEAFF. CDR3 bases: TGTGCCAGCAGCGTAGAGTGGACGGGAAACACTGAAGCTTTCTTT.

The chain couples TRBV10-3 to TRBJ2-3, with TRBD2 as a possible D gene (6 bases). This CDR3 contains 20 residues. Germline values: CDR1 ENHRY, CDR2 SYGVKD. With 3 bases removed from V and 2 bases from J, the gap between germline ends came to 27 bases. The CDR3 reads CAISDAGLKPNHTDTDTQYF. Written as DNA, the CDR3 is TGTGCCATCAGTGACGCGGGACTCAAGCCCAACCACACCGACACAGATACGCAGTATTTT.

CDR3 nucleotide sequence: TGTGCCAGCAGTTTATCTGCGGCTTTGGGCTATGGCTACACCTTC. Encoded protein: CASSLSAALGYGYTF. The chain couples TRBV28 to TRBJ1-2; no clear D gene. CDR3 length: 15 amino acids. Trimming removed 1 base at V and 4 bases at J, with 13 bases between. Germline values: CDR1 MDHEN, CDR2 SYDVKM.

The sample holds a few counts of this clone. The gene calls are TRBV14 and TRBJ2-1; a weak D match, TRBD2 (6 bases). The CDR3 has 16 residues. CDR1 and CDR2 (germline): SGHDN, FVKESK. Trimming removed 4 bases at V and 4 bases at J, with 17 bases between. As DNA, the CDR3 is TGTGCCAGCAGCCTACTTACGGGACTCGATTACAATGAGCAGTTCTTC. Translation: CASSLLTGLDYNEQFF.

In its sample, this clone was seen a few times. The chain recombines TRBV12-2 with TRBJ2-6; the table gives TRBD1 as D, unverified against the DNA. TRBV12-2 is annotated as a pseudogene. The CDR3 length is 18 residues. CDR3: CASRLVGQNCSGANVLTF. CDR3 coding DNA: TGTGCAAGTCGCTTAGTGGGACAGAATTGCTCTGGGGCCAACGTCCTGACTTTC.

J is TRBJ1-5 and V is TRBV4-1; D perhaps matches TRBD1 (6 bases). The CDR3 covers 16 residues. Germline V gives CDR1 MGHRA, CDR2 YSYEKL. Between the trimmed V and J ends, which lost 5 bases and 4 bases, there was a span of 18 bases. CDR3 sequence (DNA): TGCGCCAGCAGCGGCGTTGGTCAGGGGTCTAATCAGCCCCAGCATTTT. Translating it yields CASSGVGQGSNQPQHF.

V usage is TRBV5-4 and J usage is TRBJ2-1, with TRBD1 as a possible D gene (5 bases). The germline V gene has CDR1 SGHNT and CDR2 YYREEE (reference sequence). This CDR3 spans 13 amino acids. V was trimmed by 7 bases and J by 2 bases, leaving 10 bases between them. CDR3 DNA: TGTGCCAGCGGAGACAGAACCTACAATGAGCAGTTCTTC. Translating gives CASGDRTYNEQFF.

The V and J genes are TRBV10-2 and TRBJ2-3, with 7 bases fitting TRBD2. Germline V gene data show CDR1 as WSHSY and CDR2 as SAAADI. The V gene end was trimmed by 8 bases and the J gene end by 2 bases; junction bases not matched to a gene: 10. The CDR3 totals 15 residues. The DNA of the CDR3 is TGCGCCAGCTCCCGGAGTCTAGCGGACACAGATACGCAGTATTTT. It yields the protein CASSRSLADTDTQYF.

The chain has TRBV6-2 or TRBV6-3 and TRBJ1-1; 7 nucleotides align to TRBD1. The CDR3 extends over 16 amino acids. Germline trimming cut 4 bases from V and 1 base from J; bases unmatched to any gene: 9. Germline V gene lookup returns CDR1 MNHEY and CDR2 SVGEGT. For the CDR3, the DNA is TGTGCCAGCAGTTCTGACTTGGACAGGCGGAACACTGAAGCTTTCTTT. It is translated as CASSSDLDRRNTEAFF.

This chain uses TRBV12-3 or TRBV12-4 with TRBJ2-7; D is ambiguous. The CDR3 totals 13 residues. The germline V and J ends were trimmed by 2 bases and 3 bases, with 8 bases remaining between them. CDR3 DNA sequence: TGTGCCAGCAGTTTACTACAGATCTACGAGCAGTACTTC. This codes for CASSLLQIYEQYF.

The chain carries TRBV6-6 and TRBJ2-1; 7 bases match TRBD1. V lost 2 bases to trimming and J lost 3 bases; unmatched junction nucleotides: 4. CDR1 is MNHNY and CDR2 is SVGAGI in the germline V gene (reference sequence). The CDR3 is 15 amino acids. DNA of the CDR3: TGTGCCAGCAGTTACGAACAGGGGTACTACAATGAGCAGTTCTTC. The encoded protein is CASSYEQGYYNEQFF.

The genes are TRBV5-6 and TRBJ2-1, with 8 bases lining up with TRBD1. Germline CDR1 SGHDT, CDR2 YYEEEE. The CDR3 has 17 amino acids. The V and J ends lost 4 bases and 0 bases, in that order; junction bases with no gene match: 9. CDR3 sequence (DNA): TGTGCCAGCAGCCGAGGGGGACAGGCTAGCTCCTACAATGAGCAGTTCTTC. Amino acids: CASSRGGQASSYNEQFF.

The CDR3 nucleotides read TGTGCCATCAGTGAGTCGACCGCGGGGGGAGAGACCCAGTACTTC. Its protein product is CAISESTAGGETQYF. This chain joins TRBV10-3 and TRBJ2-5; 8 nucleotides agree with TRBD2. Germline CDR1 and CDR2: ENHRY and SYGVKD. The V gene end was trimmed by 0 bases and the J gene end by 4 bases; junction bases not matched to a gene: 4. The CDR3 covers 15 residues.